The rows below give T cell receptor beta chains drawn from one sample of a study of T cells in Graves' hyperthyroidism and ophthalmopathy. In TCRdb, the multiplex PCR reads were re-called with MiXCR into one record per CDR3 protein. This sample has approximately 600,000 distinct CDR3 sequences, with around 16% found just once. Sequencing was carried out using blood. The receptors derive from a woman aged 25 to 39 with Graves' hyperthyroidism. Both conserved end residues are part of each CDR3. The order of the fields is CDR3 length, J gene, V gene, CDR3 protein.

16 TRBJ2-7 TRBV27 CASSSRASSGRYEQYF
12 TRBJ1-3 TRBV5-5 CASSLYGDTIYF
16 TRBJ2-1 TRBV2 CASSPGAGVNYNEQFF
15 TRBJ1-4 TRBV3-1 CASRKSGSTNEKLFF
11 TRBJ2-5 TRBV11-2 CASSRGGNWYF
16 TRBJ1-3 TRBV7-2 CASSLAGWGSGNTIYF
17 TRBJ2-7 TRBV10-3 CAISERLRPQSSYEQYF
15 TRBJ1-4 TRBV6-2/TRBV6-3 CASSANRGANEKLFF
14 TRBJ2-3 TRBV15 CATSIPDGTDTQYF
13 TRBJ1-1 TRBV30 CAWSVIADTEAFF
13 TRBJ1-1 TRBV12-3/TRBV12-4 CASRPRSVTEAFF
13 TRBJ2-5 TRBV12-3/TRBV12-4 CASRPTSSRDQYF
15 TRBJ2-2 TRBV28 CASSWTGQNTGELFF
14 TRBJ1-2 TRBV5-1 CASRNTALDYGYTF
11 TRBJ1-1 TRBV2 CASSRGQGAFF
15 TRBJ2-5 TRBV28 CASSEHTVAGETQYF
15 TRBJ2-7 TRBV6-1 CASSEEAGGGNEQYF
15 TRBJ2-1 TRBV6-6 CASSYMTGGGNEQFF
15 TRBJ2-7 TRBV10-2 CASSQTRRANYEQYF
17 TRBJ1-2 TRBV9 CASSVAGHLIGNYGYTF
17 TRBJ2-5 TRBV5-4 CASSLFWGADTQETQYF
16 TRBJ2-2 TRBV5-1 CASSLLQGTNTGELFF
15 TRBJ2-7 TRBV13 CASSLPGLAGYEQYF
14 TRBJ2-7 TRBV5-1 CASSLEAGGYEQYF
15 TRBJ2-1 TRBV12-3/TRBV12-4 CASTSELGSYNEQFF
16 TRBJ2-3 TRBV7-9 CASSFVFGTGTDTQYF
16 TRBJ1-1 TRBV20-1 CSARDKGQVLNTEAFF
14 TRBJ2-3 TRBV7-3 CASSFGTSTDTQYF
15 TRBJ1-1 TRBV6-8 CASSFRVELGTEAFF
13 TRBJ1-1 TRBV20-1 CSARQGANTEAFF
14 TRBJ2-5 TRBV3-1 CASSQDSGEETQYF
13 TRBJ2-7 TRBV13 CASSGGSTYEQYF
12 TRBJ1-4 TRBV29-1 CSGGQGNEKLFF
15 TRBJ1-1 TRBV5-1 CASSLGGAPDTEAFF
14 TRBJ2-5 TRBV3-1 CASSQDVGEETQYF
11 TRBJ2-1 TRBV24-1 CATAGAFEQFF
12 TRBJ1-1 TRBV7-9 CASSRPGTEAFF
16 TRBJ1-5 TRBV6-1 CASTLIQQGGNQPQHF
14 TRBJ2-1 TRBV19 CASSRDRGTNEQFF
11 TRBJ2-7 TRBV2 CASSATREQYF
12 TRBJ2-1 TRBV11-3 CASGRSDDEQFF